This T cell receptor beta chain was recorded in a study of cytomegalovirus exposure and HLA in healthy donors. Study outcomes and limitations: About 87% or about 30% of the time was how often most TCR beta V segments were productive, according to an earlier analysis. Reportedly, diagnosis of cytomegalovirus status by the classifier showed high specificity and sensitivity.

PCR primers comprised 60 Vbeta and 13 Jbeta primers. Clones were sequenced by immunoSEQ multiplex PCR, and TCRdb holds only the in-frame ones, with some missing. The table has 90,000 to 120,000 clones, approximately 80% seen once. CDR1 and CDR2 from the germline V gene are LNHNV and YYDKDF (reference sequence). The V and J ends lost 0 bases and 2 bases respectively, with 12 bases between them. This CDR3 has 16 residues. Comments on this clone: Its matching antigen is unknown.

The chain has TRBV15 and TRBJ2-3, with D perhaps matching TRBD1 (6 bases). The clonotype originates from a male donor in good health and CMV-seronegative. Sample: PBMCs. The chain's CDR3 is CATSREGRGDTDTQYF. CDR3 nucleotides: TGTGCCACCAGCAGAGAGGGCAGGGGAGACACAGATACGCAGTATTTT.